This paragraph reports one T cell receptor beta chain. CDR3 length equals 16 residues. The J segment lost 6 bases and the V segment lost 6 bases, leaving 11 bases of the junction unmatched. Germline CDR1 and CDR2: MNHNS and SASEGT. These data originate in a study of T-cell reconstitution after alpha-beta-depleted transplantation in children. Unique molecular identifiers were incorporated when the TCRbeta library was constructed. MiXCR, applied by TCRdb to the PCR reads, yields one record per CDR3 protein. The sample carries about 980,000 distinct CDR3 sequences, about 30% recorded once. The chain links TRBV6-1 to TRBJ2-3, with 11 nucleotides matching TRBD1. Specimen: PBMCs, mostly from graft donor cells, collected 360 days after TCRalphabeta/CD19-depleted stem cell transplant. The source is a boy younger than two who had a stem cell transplant for SCID, so the T cells may come from the graft donor. CDR3 protein: CASRPIGGTGGDTQYF. In DNA, the CDR3 is TGTGCCAGCAGACCTATCGGAGGGACAGGGGGTGATACGCAGTATTTT.